One T cell receptor (beta chain) is described in this entry. From germline, CDR1 is SGHNT and CDR2 YYREEE (reference sequence). The CDR3 is 17 residues long. The ends lost 0 bases at V and 2 bases at J; junction bases unmatched: 9. The source of the sample is a study of blood T cell repertoires in COVID-19. About the study: Spain, Italy and the United States supplied samples that represented acute and convalescent COVID-19. PBMCs, B-cell-depleted T cells, or T cells provided the cDNA or gDNA that made up the material.

In the source study's methods: Amplifying reference gene primers gave estimates of nucleated cell counts. TCRdb keeps only in-frame clones here, not all; method: immunoSEQ multiplex PCR. V and J calls and clone size are given by that table; D and trimming were obtained from the DNA. The sample carries under 300,000 clones, less than 90% recorded once. The sequenced sample consisted of peripheral blood. The gene calls are TRBV5-4 and TRBJ2-7; 9 nucleotides agree with TRBD2. The clonotype originates from a woman aged 40 to 55 who had recovered from COVID-19. CDR3 bases: TGTGCCAGCAGCTTGGCTAGCGGGAATTTTAGGACCTACGAGCAGTACTTC. Protein sequence: CASSLASGNFRTYEQYF.